The TCR beta chain under discussion was sequenced for a study of blood T cell repertoires in COVID-19. Assay used: immunoSEQ multiplex PCR; TCRdb lists only in-frame clones, some missing. The data contain 450,000 to 500,000 clones, approximately 90% of them singletons. This CDR3 spans 15 amino acids. V gave up 5 bases and J gave up 4 bases; unmatched junction bases: 8. Germline V gene sequence: CDR1 MNHEY, CDR2 SVGEGT. This clone has just one count. The specimen sequenced was PBMCs or T cells enriched from blood (not recorded which). The chain combines TRBV6-2 or TRBV6-3 with TRBJ2-5, with 9 bases lining up with TRBD2. This clonotype was sampled from a woman in her late teens or twenties who had recovered from COVID-19. The CDR3 region has the DNA TGTGCCAGCAGTCTCCTGCGGGGGGGGCCAGAGACCCAGTACTTC. This codes for CASSLLRGGPETQYF.